A selection of T cell receptor beta chains follows, all from one sample in a study of cytomegalovirus exposure and HLA in healthy donors. Using immunoSEQ multiplex PCR, the repertoire was profiled, and TCRdb retains in-frame clones only, with some absent. The sample includes about 160,000 clones. The sequenced sample was PBMCs. These receptors all come from a man aged 25-45 years in good health and CMV-seronegative. Each CDR3 is given with its conserved first and last residue.

TRBJ2-1 | TRBV5-1 | 14 | CASSPTSGRDEQFF
TRBJ2-3 | TRBV5-1 | 14 | CASSLGRESDTQYF
TRBJ2-7 | TRBV27 | 15 | CASTWTGVGSYEQYF
TRBJ1-2 | TRBV23-1 | 14 | CASSRKDRALAYTF
TRBJ1-2 | TRBV29-1 | 13 | CSVPPQGDYGYTF
TRBJ1-2 | TRBV4-1 | 14 | CASSQVGTDYGYTF
TRBJ2-7 | TRBV9 | 14 | CASSVARGGNEQYF
TRBJ1-5 | TRBV7-6 | 11 | CATGGNQPQHF
TRBJ2-3 | TRBV5-6 | 16 | CASSLGLAEMADTQYF
TRBJ2-3 | TRBV11-3 | 15 | CASSFAGSLTDTQYF
TRBJ2-1 | TRBV7-3 | 14 | CASRVSSGSTEQFF
TRBJ1-4 | TRBV19 | 16 | CATKTGPSEANEKLFF
TRBJ1-1 | TRBV20-1 | 11 | CSAPSYTEAFF
TRBJ1-4 | TRBV28 | 16 | CASSSQGAAIKEKLFF
TRBJ2-1 | TRBV5-1 | 14 | CASRTSGTDNEQFF
TRBJ2-3 | TRBV10-2 | 13 | CASRTSGIDTQYF
TRBJ2-1 | TRBV7-9 | 18 | CASSPTFRVAGVNNEQFF
TRBJ2-7 | TRBV6-5 | 15 | CASSYSTGDPYEQYF
TRBJ2-7 | TRBV4-3 | 17 | CASSQVVSAGEVHEQYF
TRBJ2-7 | TRBV19 | 14 | CASSMSNLNGEQYF
TRBJ2-1 | TRBV7-9 | 15 | CASRAGTGIYNEQFF
TRBJ2-1 | TRBV5-1 | 15 | CASSPARGYFNEQFF
TRBJ1-5 | TRBV4-3 | 14 | CASSQAGTAQPQHF
TRBJ2-5 | TRBV9 | 16 | CASSAPVTSGGETQYF
TRBJ2-3 | TRBV6-4 | 14 | CAVGGSGKGGTQYF
TRBJ1-2 | TRBV7-2 | 15 | CASSLVGGENYGYTF
TRBJ1-5 | TRBV7-9 | 14 | CASSLGGVNQPQHF
TRBJ2-5 | TRBV7-9 | 14 | CASSFRQGTETQYF
TRBJ1-1 | TRBV5-1 | 14 | CASSLQTGGTEAFF
TRBJ1-1 | TRBV10-3 | 13 | CAISVEGHTEAFF
TRBJ1-1 | TRBV19 | 13 | CASRGQGDAEAFF
TRBJ1-5 | TRBV28 | 15 | CASSGTGAGQQPQHF
TRBJ2-1 | TRBV6-6 | 14 | CASSPRESRREQFF
- | TRBV4-1 | 19 | CASSQESSRGINTNYEQYF
TRBJ1-4 | TRBV6-6 | 13 | CAISTRRNEKLFF
TRBJ1-1 | TRBV29-1 | 13 | CSVNNREFTEAFF
TRBJ2-1 | TRBV6-5 | 13 | CASSWTTYNEQFF
TRBJ1-2 | TRBV19 | 12 | CASSSSFSGYTF
TRBJ2-2 | TRBV5-4 | 17 | CASSLGGTGGNTGELFF
TRBJ2-2 | TRBV6-4 | 14 | CASASGINTGELFF